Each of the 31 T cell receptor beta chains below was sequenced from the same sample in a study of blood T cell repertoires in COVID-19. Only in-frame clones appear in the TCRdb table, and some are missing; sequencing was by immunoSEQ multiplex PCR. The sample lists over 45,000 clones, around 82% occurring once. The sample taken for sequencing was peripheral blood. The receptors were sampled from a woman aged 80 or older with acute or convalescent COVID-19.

CDR3 loop: CASSPNVGGQPQHF. The DNA of the CDR3 is TGTGCCAGCAGCCCAAACGTCGGTGGTCAGCCCCAGCATTTT. This chain joins TRBV4-2 and TRBJ1-5; no reliable D call. Germline V gene lookup returns CDR1 LGHNA and CDR2 YNFKEQ. The V end lost 4 bases, the J end lost 6 bases, and 13 bases lay between the germline ends. The CDR3 totals 14 residues.

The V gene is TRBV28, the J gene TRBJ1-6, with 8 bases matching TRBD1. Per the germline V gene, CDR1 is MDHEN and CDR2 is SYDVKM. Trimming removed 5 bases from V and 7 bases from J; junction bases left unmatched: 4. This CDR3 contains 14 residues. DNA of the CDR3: TGTGCCAGCAGTCCCCGGACAGGGAATTCACCCCTCCACTTT. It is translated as CASSPRTGNSPLHF.

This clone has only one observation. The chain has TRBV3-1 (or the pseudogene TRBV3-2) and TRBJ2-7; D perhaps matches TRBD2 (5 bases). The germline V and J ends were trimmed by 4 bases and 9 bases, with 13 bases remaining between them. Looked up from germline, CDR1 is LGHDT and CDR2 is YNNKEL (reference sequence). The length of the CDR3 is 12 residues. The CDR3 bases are TGTGCCAGCAGCCTGGGAGCCAGCGGGCAGTACTTC. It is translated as CASSLGASGQYF.

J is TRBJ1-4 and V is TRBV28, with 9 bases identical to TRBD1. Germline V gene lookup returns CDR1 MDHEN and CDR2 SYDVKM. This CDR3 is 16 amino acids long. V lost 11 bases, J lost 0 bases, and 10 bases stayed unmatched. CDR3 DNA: TGTGCCGCCAAGGGACAGGGACCGGCAACTAATGAAAAACTGTTTTTT. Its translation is CAAKGQGPATNEKLFF.

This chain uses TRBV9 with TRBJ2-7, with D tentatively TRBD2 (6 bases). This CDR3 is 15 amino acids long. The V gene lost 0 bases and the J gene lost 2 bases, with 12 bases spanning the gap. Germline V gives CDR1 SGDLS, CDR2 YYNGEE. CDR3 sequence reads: CASSVGGGSPYEQYF. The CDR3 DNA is TGTGCCAGCAGCGTAGGTGGGGGGAGCCCCTACGAGCAGTACTTC.

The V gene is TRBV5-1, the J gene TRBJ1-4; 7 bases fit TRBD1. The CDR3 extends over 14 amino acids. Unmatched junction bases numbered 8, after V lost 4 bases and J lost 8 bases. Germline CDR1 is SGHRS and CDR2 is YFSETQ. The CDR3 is CASSPGEQGEKLFF. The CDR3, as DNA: TGCGCCAGCAGCCCCGGCGAACAGGGGGAAAAACTGTTTTTT.

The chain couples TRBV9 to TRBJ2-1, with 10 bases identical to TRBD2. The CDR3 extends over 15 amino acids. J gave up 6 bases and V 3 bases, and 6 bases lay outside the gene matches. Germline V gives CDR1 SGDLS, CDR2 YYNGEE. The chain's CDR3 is CASSASGSGANEQFF. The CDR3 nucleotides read TGTGCCAGCAGCGCTAGCGGGAGTGGGGCCAATGAGCAGTTCTTC.

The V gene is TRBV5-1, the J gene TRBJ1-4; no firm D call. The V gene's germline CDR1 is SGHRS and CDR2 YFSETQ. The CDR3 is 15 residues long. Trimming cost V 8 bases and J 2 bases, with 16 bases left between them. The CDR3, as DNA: TGCGCCAGTCAGGATAACACATTTACTAATGAAAAACTGTTTTTT. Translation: CASQDNTFTNEKLFF.

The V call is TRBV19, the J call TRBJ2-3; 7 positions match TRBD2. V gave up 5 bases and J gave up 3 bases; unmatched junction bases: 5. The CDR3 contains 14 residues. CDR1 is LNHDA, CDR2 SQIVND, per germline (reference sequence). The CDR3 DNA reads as TGTGCCAGTAGTTGGGGACTACTTACAGATACGCAGTATTTT. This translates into CASSWGLLTDTQYF.

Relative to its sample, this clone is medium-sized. CDR3 in DNA: TGTGCCAGCAGTTACCTCGAGGGCACAGATACGCAGTATTTT. This translates into CASSYLEGTDTQYF. The chain combines TRBV6-2 or TRBV6-3 with TRBJ2-3; D is undetermined. The germline V gene has CDR1 MNHEY and CDR2 SVGEGT. Deletions cut 2 bases from V and 1 base from J, with 7 bases between. This CDR3 region has 14 residues.

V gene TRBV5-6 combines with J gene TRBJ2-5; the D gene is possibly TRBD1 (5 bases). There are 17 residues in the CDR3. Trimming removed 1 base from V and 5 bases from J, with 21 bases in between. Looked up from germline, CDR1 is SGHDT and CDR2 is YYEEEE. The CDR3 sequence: CASSLKKTVLAGETQYF. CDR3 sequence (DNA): TGTGCCAGCAGCTTGAAGAAGACAGTATTGGCAGGGGAGACCCAGTACTTC.

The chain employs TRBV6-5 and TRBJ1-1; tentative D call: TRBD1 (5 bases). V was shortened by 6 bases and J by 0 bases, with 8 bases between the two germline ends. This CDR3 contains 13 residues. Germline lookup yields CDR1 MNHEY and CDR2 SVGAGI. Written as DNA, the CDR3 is TGTGCCAGCAGAAAACAGGTGAACACTGAAGCTTTCTTT. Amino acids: CASRKQVNTEAFF.

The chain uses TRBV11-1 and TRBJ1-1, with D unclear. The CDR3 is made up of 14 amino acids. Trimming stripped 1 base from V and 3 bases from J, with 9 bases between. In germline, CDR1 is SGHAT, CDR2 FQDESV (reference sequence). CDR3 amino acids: CASSLGGFYTEAFF. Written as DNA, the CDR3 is TGTGCCAGCAGCTTAGGAGGGTTTTACACTGAAGCTTTCTTT.

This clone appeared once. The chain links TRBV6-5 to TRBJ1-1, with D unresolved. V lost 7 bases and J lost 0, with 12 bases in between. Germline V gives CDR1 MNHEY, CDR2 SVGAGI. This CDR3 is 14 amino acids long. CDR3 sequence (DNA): TGTGCCAGCACCACAGTGGGCATGAACACTGAAGCTTTCTTT. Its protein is CASTTVGMNTEAFF.

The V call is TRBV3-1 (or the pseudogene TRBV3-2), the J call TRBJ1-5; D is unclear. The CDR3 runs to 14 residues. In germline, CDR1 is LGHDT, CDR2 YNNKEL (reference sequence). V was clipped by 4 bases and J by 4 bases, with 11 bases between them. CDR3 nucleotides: TGTGCCAGCAGCCCCGAACGGTGGAATCAGCCCCAGCATTTT. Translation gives CASSPERWNQPQHF.

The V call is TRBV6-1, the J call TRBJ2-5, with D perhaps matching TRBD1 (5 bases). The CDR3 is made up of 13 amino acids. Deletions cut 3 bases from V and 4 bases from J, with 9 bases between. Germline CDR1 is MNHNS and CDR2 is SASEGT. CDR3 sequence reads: CASSEVGRETQYF. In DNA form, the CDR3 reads TGTGCCAGCAGTGAGGTGGGGCGAGAGACCCAGTACTTC.

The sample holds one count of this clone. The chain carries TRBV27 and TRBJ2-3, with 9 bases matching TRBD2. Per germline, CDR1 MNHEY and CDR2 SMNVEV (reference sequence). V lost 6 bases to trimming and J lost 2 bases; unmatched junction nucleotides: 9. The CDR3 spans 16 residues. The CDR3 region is CASRAGGGRDTDTQYF. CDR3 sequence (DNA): TGTGCCAGCAGGGCGGGAGGGGGTAGGGACACAGATACGCAGTATTTT.

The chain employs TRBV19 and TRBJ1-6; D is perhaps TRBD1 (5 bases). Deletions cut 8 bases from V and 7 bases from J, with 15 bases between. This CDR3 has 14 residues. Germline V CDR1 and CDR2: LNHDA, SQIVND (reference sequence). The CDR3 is CASQERGSNSPLHF. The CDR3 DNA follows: TGTGCCAGTCAAGAGCGGGGGTCGAATTCACCCCTCCACTTT.

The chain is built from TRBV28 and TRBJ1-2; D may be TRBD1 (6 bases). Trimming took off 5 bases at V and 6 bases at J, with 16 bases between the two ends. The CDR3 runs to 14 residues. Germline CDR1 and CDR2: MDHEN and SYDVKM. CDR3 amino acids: CASSPTGNFHGYTF. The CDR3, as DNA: TGTGCCAGCAGTCCTACAGGGAATTTTCATGGCTACACCTTC.

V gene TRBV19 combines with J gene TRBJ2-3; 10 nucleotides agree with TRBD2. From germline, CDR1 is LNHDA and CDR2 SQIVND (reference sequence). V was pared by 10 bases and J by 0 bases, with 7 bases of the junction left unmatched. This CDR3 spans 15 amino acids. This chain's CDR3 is CATKRTSGSTDTQYF. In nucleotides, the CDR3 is TGTGCCACCAAAAGGACTAGCGGAAGCACAGATACGCAGTATTTT.

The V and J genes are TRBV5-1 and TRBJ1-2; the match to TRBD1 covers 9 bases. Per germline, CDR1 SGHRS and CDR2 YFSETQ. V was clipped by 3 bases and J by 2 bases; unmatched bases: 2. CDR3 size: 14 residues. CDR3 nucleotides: TGCGCCAGCAGCTGGGGGACAGGGAACTATGGCTACACCTTC. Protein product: CASSWGTGNYGYTF.

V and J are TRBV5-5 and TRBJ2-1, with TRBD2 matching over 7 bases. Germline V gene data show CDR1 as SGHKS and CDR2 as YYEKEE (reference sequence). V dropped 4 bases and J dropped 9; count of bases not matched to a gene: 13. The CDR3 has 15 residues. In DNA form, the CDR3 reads TGTGCCAGCAGCCCCCGACTAGCTTTAGGGAGTGAGCAGTTCTTC. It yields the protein CASSPRLALGSEQFF.

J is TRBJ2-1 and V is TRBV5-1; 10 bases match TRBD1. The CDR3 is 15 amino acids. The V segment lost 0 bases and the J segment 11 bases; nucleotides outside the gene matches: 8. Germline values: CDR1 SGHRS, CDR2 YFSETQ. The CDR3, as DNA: TGCGCCAGCAGCTTGGAGGGACAGGGGATTCGTCAGCAGTTCTTC. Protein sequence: CASSLEGQGIRQQFF.

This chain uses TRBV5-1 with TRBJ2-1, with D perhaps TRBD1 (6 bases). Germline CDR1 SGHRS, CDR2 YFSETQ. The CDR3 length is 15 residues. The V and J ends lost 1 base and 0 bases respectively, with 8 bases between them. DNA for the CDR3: TGCGCCAGCAGCTTGCAGGGGCGCTCCTACAATGAGCAGTTCTTC. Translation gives CASSLQGRSYNEQFF.

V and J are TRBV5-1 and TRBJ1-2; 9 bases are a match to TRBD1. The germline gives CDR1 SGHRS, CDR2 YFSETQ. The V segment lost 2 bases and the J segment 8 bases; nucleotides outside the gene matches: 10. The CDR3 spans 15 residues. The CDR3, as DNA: TGCGCCAGCAGCTTCCCTTCTACAGGGGGCCAAGGCTACACCTTC. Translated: CASSFPSTGGQGYTF. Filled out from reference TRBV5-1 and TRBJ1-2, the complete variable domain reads KAGVTQTPRYLIKTRGQQVTLSCSPISGHRSVSWYQQTPGQGLQFLFEYFSETQRNKGNFPGRFSGRQFSNSRSEMNVSTLELGDSALYLCASSFPSTGGQGYTFGSGTRLTVV.

The CDR3 DNA is TGTGCCAGCTCACCGGTCAGTTACGAGCAGTACTTC. Amino acids: CASSPVSYEQYF. V is TRBV18 and J is TRBJ2-7, with D uncertain. In germline, CDR1 is KGHSH, CDR2 LQKENI. The CDR3 has 12 residues. V dropped 3 bases and J dropped 4 bases, with 7 bases sitting between them.

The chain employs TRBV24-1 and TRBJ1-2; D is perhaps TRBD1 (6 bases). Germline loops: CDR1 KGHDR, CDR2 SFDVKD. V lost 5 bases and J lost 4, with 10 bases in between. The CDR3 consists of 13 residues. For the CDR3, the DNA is TGTGCCACCAGTGGGGGGACAACCTATGGCTACACCTTC. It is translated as CATSGGTTYGYTF.

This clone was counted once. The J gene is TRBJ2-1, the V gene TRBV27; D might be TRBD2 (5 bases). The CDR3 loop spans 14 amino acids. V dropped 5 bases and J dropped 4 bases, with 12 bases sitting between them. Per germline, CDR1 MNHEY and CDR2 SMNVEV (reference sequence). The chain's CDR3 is CASSRPGMYNEQFF. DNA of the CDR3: TGTGCCAGCAGTAGACCGGGGATGTACAATGAGCAGTTCTTC.

This chain's CDR3 is CASSNTGVGANVLTF. The CDR3 DNA sequence: TGTGCCAGCAGCAATACAGGGGTCGGGGCCAACGTCCTGACTTTC. The chain employs TRBV5-8 and TRBJ2-6; TRBD1 agrees at 7 bases. The CDR3 totals 15 residues. Germline CDR1 and CDR2: SGHTS and YDEGEE. Losses at the gene ends were 4 bases for V and 4 bases for J; bases not matched to a gene: 5. Looking up the rest from reference TRBV5-8 and TRBJ2-6 gives the full variable domain: EAGVTQSPTHLIKTRGQQATLRCSPISGHTSVYWYQQALGLGLQFLLWYDEGEERNRGNFPPRFSGRQFPNYSSELNVNALELEDSALYLCASSNTGVGANVLTFGAGSRLTVL.

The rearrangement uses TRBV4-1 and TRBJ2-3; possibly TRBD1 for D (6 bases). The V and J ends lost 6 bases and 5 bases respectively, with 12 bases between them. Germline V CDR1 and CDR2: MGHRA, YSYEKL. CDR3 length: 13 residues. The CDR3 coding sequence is TGCGCCAGCAGGAGGCAGGGGATAGATACGCAGTATTTT. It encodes CASRRQGIDTQYF.

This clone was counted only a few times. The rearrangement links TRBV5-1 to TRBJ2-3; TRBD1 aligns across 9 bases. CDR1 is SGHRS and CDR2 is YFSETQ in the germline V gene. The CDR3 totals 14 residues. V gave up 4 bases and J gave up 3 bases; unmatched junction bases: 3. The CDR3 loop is CASSLDRGTDTQYF. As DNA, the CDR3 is TGCGCCAGCAGCCTAGACAGGGGGACAGATACGCAGTATTTT.